This TCR beta chain was profiled in a study of T cell clones after liver transplantation. For the study at large: Graft-donor-reactive sequences were compared with third-party-reactive TCRbeta sequences from pre-transplant mixed lymphocyte reactions. Three of the eight recipients were HCV-positive; the rest had non-autoimmune, non-viral transplant indications.

Study results and limitations: A larger donor-reactive than third-party decline suggested partial antigen-specific deletion. Graft donor-reactive T cells may have migrated into the graft rather than being deleted.

The method was immunoSEQ multiplex PCR; TCRdb's version includes in-frame clones alone and lacks a portion of them. The sample has just under 60,000 clones, about 71% seen once; the top ten hold about 3%. V lost 4 bases, J lost 0 bases, and 12 bases lay in between. The CDR3 spans 14 residues. Germline loops: CDR1 SQVTM, CDR2 ANQGSEA. Worth noting for this clone: Its antigen remains unknown.

Here the sequenced sample was CD4+ T cells from blood, taken at the roughly 16-month timepoint. The chain recombines TRBV29-1 with TRBJ1-1, with D possibly being TRBD1 (5 bases). The clonotype comes from a human patient who received a liver transplant. Some T cells may be graft donor cells. CDR3 bases: TGCAGCGTTGCTCCTCAGGGTGTGAACACTGAAGCTTTCTTT. Encoded protein: CSVAPQGVNTEAFF.